The clone carrying this TCR beta chain was picked up a small number of times. Antigen specificity is unknown. The sample belongs to a study of cytomegalovirus exposure and HLA in healthy donors. Study findings and constraints: The study put around 180 TCR beta chains on its list as cytomegalovirus-associated.

The germline V gene has CDR1 SNHLY and CDR2 FYNNEI. The V and J ends lost 8 bases and 5 bases, in that order; junction bases with no gene match: 7. The CDR3 totals 14 residues. Use of 60 Vbeta and 13 Jbeta primers characterized the PCR. TCRdb's table, derived via immunoSEQ multiplex PCR, lists solely in-frame clones and lacks some. The table lists approximately 100,000 clones, more than 75% of them singletons, with about 8.6% in the top ten. The chain recombines TRBV2 with TRBJ2-7; 12 bases align to TRBD2. Sequencing was performed on PBMCs. This TCR was recovered from a young man in good health and CMV-seropositive. The CDR3 here is CASQRLAGVNEQYF. Written as DNA, the CDR3 is TGTGCCAGCCAGAGACTAGCGGGAGTGAACGAGCAGTACTTC.